Shown below are 6 T cell receptor beta chains from a single sample sequenced in a study of blood T cells in healthy people across ages. A second PCR, run for about 7 to 11 cycles, used a sample-barcoded 5' primer plus a J-beta primer mix. Via MiXCR, TCRdb re-called the 5' RACE reads, giving one row per CDR3 protein. The sample holds over 1.5 million distinct CDR3 sequences, roughly 49% seen once. The material sequenced was blood. Source of these receptors: a middle-aged woman in good health.

In its sample, this clonotype was seen a few times. The chain has TRBV6-5 and TRBJ2-3; a weak D match, TRBD2 (6 bases). Germline V gene data show CDR1 as MNHEY and CDR2 as SVGAGI. The CDR3 contains 16 residues. V shed 4 bases and J shed 3 bases, with 17 bases lying between them. The CDR3 nucleotides are TGTGCCAGCAGTTTATCCACTCTGGGACTTACAGATACGCAGTATTTT. Its protein is CASSLSTLGLTDTQYF.

The chain carries TRBV27 and TRBJ1-2; 7 nucleotides align to TRBD1. Germline lookup yields CDR1 MNHEY and CDR2 SMNVEV (reference sequence). V shed 3 bases and J 0 bases; nucleotides not matched to a gene: 7. CDR3 size: 16 residues. The CDR3 spells CASSFARGITNYGYTF. The CDR3 DNA reads TGTGCCAGCAGTTTCGCCAGGGGGATCACTAACTATGGCTACACCTTC.

The chain recombines TRBV7-8 with TRBJ2-7; D is ambiguous. The CDR3 runs to 11 residues. V was clipped by 11 bases and J by 1 base, with 9 bases between them. CDR1 SGHVS and CDR2 FQNEAQ come from the germline V gene. The CDR3: CAGKESYEQYF. CDR3 nucleotide sequence: TGTGCCGGCAAGGAATCCTACGAGCAGTACTTC.

The chain is built from TRBV6-2 or TRBV6-3 and TRBJ2-5, with D possibly matching TRBD1 (5 bases). Germline V gives CDR1 MNHEY, CDR2 SVGEGT. The CDR3 covers 16 residues. Trimming cost V 5 bases and J 0 bases, with 16 bases left between them. CDR3 in amino acids: CASSTRVLGYQETQYF. In DNA, the CDR3 is TGTGCCAGCAGTACCAGGGTTTTAGGGTACCAAGAGACCCAGTACTTC.

The rearrangement links TRBV12-3 or TRBV12-4 to TRBJ2-7; D might be TRBD2 (5 bases). V lost 6 bases, J lost 0 bases, and 18 bases lay in between. The CDR3 is 16 amino acids. This CDR3 is CASRNPMRTVSYEQYF. For the CDR3, the DNA is TGTGCCAGCAGGAACCCTATGAGGACTGTCTCCTACGAGCAGTACTTC.

The chain has TRBV28 and TRBJ2-3; D unresolved. CDR1 is MDHEN and CDR2 is SYDVKM in the germline V gene. V lost 4 bases and J lost 0, with 20 bases in between. The CDR3 is made up of 18 amino acids. The CDR3 region has the DNA TGTGCCAGCAGTTCTCCCCGGCTCGGCCATCCCAGCACAGATACGCAGTATTTT. It yields the protein CASSSPRLGHPSTDTQYF.